The present T cell receptor (beta chain) was sequenced within a study of low-dose radiotherapy and immunotherapy resistance in tumors (dated by TCRdb to between 2021 and 2022). Regarding the research as a whole: Cohort 1 received 0.5 Gy per fraction every 2 weeks, with a prescribed total PTV dose of 6.5 Gy. Patients in Cohort 2 were given 1 Gy per fraction every two weeks, for a total of 13 Gy across 26 weeks. Nivolumab was administered intravenously as a 240 mg flat dose every two weeks, and ipilimumab was administered intravenously at 1 mg/kg every six weeks. Cyclophosphamide 200 mg/m2 was given intravenously every two weeks, one day before each radiation and immunotherapy administration. Patients took aspirin 300 mg orally once daily for four cycles, starting on cycle 1 day 1. Trial participants were not randomized into treatment groups. Eight patients were included in the translational analysis, namely three from the first dose cohort plus the first five from the second dose cohort.

Regarding this clonotype: Its specific antigen is unknown. The sample holds no much larger clone one base away, and base qualities are not on file.

The donors took part in RACIN, a single-arm, phase I, dose-escalation trial that combined nivolumab, ipilimumab, aspirin, low-dose cyclophosphamide and low-dose radiotherapy. To be eligible, a patient needed to have an advanced solid tumor that was TIL-negative. Taken from the germline V gene, the CDR1 and CDR2 loops are ENHRY and SYGVKD. Germline trimming amounts to 2 bases on V and 9 bases on J, with 3 as the count of junction bases outside the gene matches. The CDR3 covers 13 residues, taking in both the cysteine and the phenylalanine. Solely the CDR3 DNA is kept, with 39 bases framed from the first base. First-strand cDNA was synthesized with Superscript III and a set of TRAV- and TRBV-specific primers, covering both TCRalpha and TCRbeta chains. TCRs were amplified for 20 PCR cycles with Phusion, using a constant-region primer paired with the adapter attached to the V primers. Isolated mRNA was amplified with the MessageAmp II aRNA Amplification Kit, using a roughly 15-hour in vitro transcription at 37°C. The Dynabeads mRNA DIRECT Purification Kit was used to isolate the mRNA for TCR sequencing. Indexed Illumina adapters were added in a second Phusion PCR of roughly 25 cycles, and the PCR products were purified with AMPure XP beads. Processing in the source paper ran as follows. Custom Perl scripts were used to pool TCR sequences that encoded the same protein, to remove out-of-frame sequences, and to calculate the abundance of each clonotype. Any TCR sequence backed by just one read was left out of the analysis. The metrics used to describe the repertoires included Shannon entropy, Gini index, clonality, richness, and the frequency of TCRs shared between repertoires. The public reads were quality trimmed at Q25 with fastp and then assembled into clones with MiXCR by TCRdb, keeping productive beta chains. Rows matching on CDR3 protein sequence are summarized as one entry with the most common DNA and genes. TCRdb's processing, not the authors' own work, is the source of the V and J calls. The sample has roughly 19,000 distinct CDR3 sequences on record, around 74% of them singletons. More than 9.5% of the sample goes to the ten largest clones.

The TCR comes from a human donor with advanced metastatic prostate, ovarian, gallbladder or colorectal cancer (not recorded which). This table probably holds off-target reads from a library built for another chain. Recombination connected TRBV10-3 to TRBJ2-7, and 11 junctional nucleotides match TRBD2. The sequenced DNA is TGTGCCATCAGTGAGACTAGCGGGAGCGGGCAGTACTTC. Translated, this gives CAISETSGSGQYF.